This T cell receptor (beta chain) came from a study of CD8 T cells in Susac syndrome. Isolation of CD8+ and CD4+ T cells was performed negatively, whereas enrichment of TEMRA cells was done by FACS. Germline V gene lookup returns CDR1 LNHDA and CDR2 SQIVND (reference sequence). This CDR3 is 15 amino acids long. Deletions cut 3 bases from V and 4 bases from J, with 15 bases between. The authors reverse transcribed roughly 0.5 to 1 ug RNA with random hexamers. From the immunoSEQ multiplex PCR reads, TCRdb called clonotypes with MiXCR, one entry per CDR3 protein. The sample has approximately 190,000 distinct CDR3 sequences; just under 95% are singletons.

Sequences were obtained from CD8+ T cells from PBMCs. The chain links TRBV19 to TRBJ1-2; D might be TRBD1 (6 bases). This TCR was recovered from a human donor with Susac syndrome. This CDR3 is CASSITPRDTYGYTF. The CDR3 nucleotides are TGTGCCAGTAGTATTACACCACGGGACACCTATGGCTACACCTTC.